The 21 T cell receptor beta chains below come from one sample, sequenced in a study of CD8 T cells in ankylosing spondylitis. Whole-study findings and limits: Ankylosing spondylitis blood seemed to carry a telltale TCR beta motif made of roughly eight highly homologous variants.

TCRdb used MiXCR to reprocess the 5' RACE reads, holding one entry per CDR3 protein. The sample records more than 650,000 distinct CDR3 sequences, 10% to 15% being singletons. Which antigens these TCRs recognize remains unknown. Sequencing input: blood, either unsorted or a sorted T cell fraction (not recorded which). The receptors originated from a male donor with ankylosing spondylitis.

The genes are TRBV7-2 and TRBJ1-5; no clear D gene. CDR1 SGHTA and CDR2 FQGNSA come from the germline V gene. The CDR3 contains 12 residues. The V end was cut by 1 base, the J end by 8 bases, with 6 bases between. This chain's CDR3 is CASSLGAEPQHF. In nucleotides, the CDR3 is TGTGCCAGCAGCTTAGGGGCCGAGCCCCAGCATTTT.

This clonotype was observed at least ten times. The chain joins TRBV29-1 to TRBJ2-5; D is possibly TRBD2 (5 bases). The V and J ends lost 8 bases and 3 bases respectively, with 16 bases between them. Germline V CDR1 and CDR2: SQVTM, ANQGSEA. The CDR3 has 13 amino acids. CDR3 sequence reads: CSTAEDPEETQYF. CDR3 DNA sequence: TGCAGCACCGCGGAGGACCCAGAAGAGACCCAGTACTTC.

This clonotype was counted only a few times. V gene TRBV5-1 combines with J gene TRBJ2-3; TRBD2 matches at 10 bases. CDR1 is SGHRS, CDR2 YFSETQ, per germline. The CDR3 covers 16 residues. The V gene end was trimmed by 0 bases and the J gene end by 1 base; junction bases not matched to a gene: 2. In DNA, the CDR3 is TGCGCCAGCAGCTTGGGAGGGACTAGCGGCACAGATACGCAGTATTTT. This sequence encodes CASSLGGTSGTDTQYF.

In its sample, this clonotype was seen a few times. This chain links TRBV12-3 or TRBV12-4 with TRBJ1-1; no clear D. CDR3 size: 14 residues. V lost 3 bases and J 3 bases, leaving 11 bases between the germline ends. CDR3 in amino acids: CASSLWQVDTEAFF. CDR3 coding DNA: TGTGCCAGCAGTTTGTGGCAGGTCGACACTGAAGCTTTCTTT.

This clonotype was seen only a few times. The J gene is TRBJ2-7, the V gene TRBV7-9, with a possible D match to TRBD1 (6 bases). Looked up from germline, CDR1 is SEHNR and CDR2 is FQNEAQ (reference sequence). The CDR3 runs to 14 residues. Trimming removed 4 bases at V and 9 bases at J, with 19 bases between. In DNA form, the CDR3 reads TGTGCCAGCAGCTCAGGGACATCCTTCGTGGCGCAGTACTTC. It is translated as CASSSGTSFVAQYF.

This clonotype was observed many times. V is TRBV20-1 and J is TRBJ1-5; D is unclear. V lost 0 bases, J lost 4 bases, and 7 bases lay in between. The CDR3 extends over 13 amino acids. Germline V gene data show CDR1 as DFQATT and CDR2 as SNEGSKA (reference sequence). Here the CDR3 DNA reads TGCAGTGCTAGAGATCAGCGGAATCAGCCCCAGCATTTT. As protein: CSARDQRNQPQHF.

The rearrangement links TRBV7-2 to TRBJ1-5, with TRBD1 matching 7 bases. Trimming removed 3 bases from V and 4 bases from J; junction bases left unmatched: 9. Germline V gives CDR1 SGHTA, CDR2 FQGNSA. CDR3 length equals 16 residues. The CDR3 DNA reads TGTGCCAGCAGCTTTAGGCCCGGACAGGAGAATCAGCCCCAGCATTTT. Translation gives CASSFRPGQENQPQHF.

This clonotype was detected a few times. The CDR3 DNA reads as TGCGCCAGCAGCGGAGACATACGGGGCCCGAGCGGCTACACCTTC. Amino acid sequence: CASSGDIRGPSGYTF. The J gene is TRBJ1-2, the V gene TRBV5-1, with D perhaps matching TRBD1 (5 bases). This CDR3 region has 15 residues. Germline V CDR1 and CDR2: SGHRS, YFSETQ. The germline V and J ends were trimmed by 4 bases and 8 bases, with 21 bases remaining between them.

This clonotype was picked up one time. The rearrangement joins TRBV24-1 to TRBJ2-3; 7 bases map to TRBD1. The V gene's germline CDR1 is KGHDR and CDR2 SFDVKD. The CDR3 extends over 16 amino acids. J was trimmed by 2 bases and V by 3 bases; bases with no gene match: 7. CDR3 region: CATSDPQGVTTDTQYF. In DNA form, the CDR3 reads TGTGCCACCAGTGATCCTCAGGGGGTCACCACAGATACGCAGTATTTT.

This clonotype showed up just a few times. The rearrangement joins TRBV29-1 to TRBJ2-7; perhaps TRBD2 as D (6 bases). CDR3 length equals 15 residues. V was clipped by 5 bases and J by 5 bases, with 22 bases between them. CDR1 and CDR2 from the germline V gene are SQVTM and ANQGSEA. CDR3 region: CSVLLIGGIWNEQYF. CDR3 nucleotide sequence: TGCAGCGTTTTATTAATTGGAGGGATATGGAACGAGCAGTACTTC.

V usage is TRBV20-1 and J usage is TRBJ2-2; perhaps TRBD2 as D (5 bases). V shed 3 bases and J shed 2 bases, with 13 bases lying between them. Germline V CDR1 and CDR2: DFQATT, SNEGSKA (reference sequence). CDR3 length: 15 residues. The CDR3 spells CSASRPGSNTGELFF. As DNA, the CDR3 is TGCAGTGCTAGCAGACCGGGGTCCAACACCGGGGAGCTGTTTTTT.

The gene calls are TRBV27 and TRBJ2-7; D might be TRBD1 (6 bases). Germline V gene lookup returns CDR1 MNHEY and CDR2 SMNVEV (reference sequence). The CDR3 is made up of 13 amino acids. V was pared by 6 bases and J by 3 bases, with 12 bases between. The CDR3 loop is CASSPRTVYEQYF. DNA for the CDR3: TGTGCCAGCAGCCCCAGGACAGTCTACGAGCAGTACTTC.

This clonotype was picked up many times. This chain connects TRBV6-1 to TRBJ2-1; 12 bases are shared with TRBD2. Losses at the gene ends were 6 bases for V and 10 bases for J; bases not matched to a gene: 10. The CDR3 consists of 15 residues. In germline, CDR1 is MNHNS, CDR2 SASEGT. CDR3: CASSQRLAGAGEQFF. The DNA of the CDR3 is TGTGCCAGCAGCCAAAGACTAGCGGGAGCTGGCGAGCAGTTCTTC.

The sample holds a few counts of this clonotype. The chain combines TRBV20-1 with TRBJ2-1; D call uncertain. The V end was cut by 4 bases, the J end by 6 bases, with 7 bases between. CDR3 length: 11 amino acids. Germline V gene lookup returns CDR1 DFQATT and CDR2 SNEGSKA (reference sequence). The CDR3 is CSAKGINEQFF. The CDR3 DNA sequence: TGCAGTGCTAAGGGAATCAATGAGCAGTTCTTC.

This clonotype was recorded at least ten times. The chain employs TRBV7-2 and TRBJ2-7, with 12 bases that match TRBD2. V was clipped by 7 bases and J by 0 bases; unmatched bases: 7. The CDR3 contains 16 residues. Per germline, CDR1 SGHTA and CDR2 FQGNSA. This chain's CDR3 is CASTRTSGDSSYEQYF. The CDR3 DNA reads TGTGCCAGCACCCGGACTAGCGGGGACTCCTCCTACGAGCAGTACTTC.

This chain joins TRBV28 and TRBJ1-2, with a possible D match to TRBD1 (5 bases). The CDR3 loop spans 14 amino acids. V was pared by 8 bases and J by 8 bases, with 21 bases between. Germline V gene lookup returns CDR1 MDHEN and CDR2 SYDVKM. The CDR3 DNA sequence: TGTGCCAGCGCCCGAGACAGCCCAGAAGGAGGCTACACCTTC. The encoded protein is CASARDSPEGGYTF.

The rearrangement uses TRBV20-1 and TRBJ2-1; no clear D. The V and J ends lost 8 bases and 1 base respectively, with 12 bases between them. This CDR3 is 13 amino acids long. CDR1 DFQATT and CDR2 SNEGSKA come from the germline V gene (reference sequence). CDR3 nucleotide sequence: TGCAGTCTGGTTGGTGGTTCCTACAATGAGCAGTTCTTC. This translates into CSLVGGSYNEQFF.

This clonotype has a handful of counts. V and J are TRBV5-1 and TRBJ2-7, with 7 bases lining up with TRBD1. The CDR3 runs to 16 residues. CDR1 and CDR2 from the germline V gene are SGHRS and YFSETQ. V lost 7 bases, J lost 3 bases, and 16 bases stayed unmatched. CDR3 nucleotides: TGCGCCAGCCGCTGGGGGCGACAGGGAATAGGCTACGAGCAGTACTTC. Translated, it gives CASRWGRQGIGYEQYF.

V and J are TRBV20-1 and TRBJ2-7; D is possibly TRBD1 or TRBD2 (5 bases each). Germline V CDR1 and CDR2: DFQATT, SNEGSKA (reference sequence). The V and J ends lost 5 bases and 5 bases respectively, with 16 bases between them. The CDR3 is made up of 13 amino acids. The CDR3 region has the DNA TGCAGTGCTCCCTACCAGGGAGCGGACGAGCAGTACTTC. Amino acid sequence: CSAPYQGADEQYF.

This chain joins TRBV6-6 and TRBJ1-2; D gene ambiguous. Trimming took 3 bases from V and 5 from J, leaving 7 bases between them. The CDR3 is 12 residues long. Germline V lookup: CDR1 MNHNY, CDR2 SVGAGI (reference sequence). CDR3: CASSYLGYGYTF. The CDR3 DNA reads as TGTGCCAGCAGTTATTTGGGATATGGCTACACCTTC.

The gene calls are TRBV29-1 and TRBJ2-7; the match to TRBD2 covers 11 bases. Germline CDR1 is SQVTM and CDR2 is ANQGSEA. The CDR3 runs 12 residues. Trimming removed 5 bases from V and 9 bases from J; junction bases left unmatched: 6. CDR3 region: CSVKLAGAGQYF. The CDR3 nucleotides are TGCAGCGTTAAACTAGCGGGAGCGGGGCAGTACTTC.